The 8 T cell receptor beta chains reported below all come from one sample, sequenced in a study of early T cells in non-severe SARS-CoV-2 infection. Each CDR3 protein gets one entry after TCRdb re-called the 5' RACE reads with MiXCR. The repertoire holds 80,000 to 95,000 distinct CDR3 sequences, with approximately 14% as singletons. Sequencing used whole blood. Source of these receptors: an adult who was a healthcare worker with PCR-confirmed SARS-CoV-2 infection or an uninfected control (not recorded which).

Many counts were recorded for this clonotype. The CDR3: CASSPGPGETQYF. DNA of the CDR3: TGTGCCAGCAGCCCGGGACCCGGGGAGACCCAGTACTTC. The genes are TRBV13 and TRBJ2-5; D tentatively fits TRBD1 or TRBD2 (5 bases each). This CDR3 has 13 residues. Trimming took 5 bases from V and 5 from J, leaving 12 bases between them. Germline values: CDR1 PRHDT, CDR2 FYEKMQ (reference sequence).

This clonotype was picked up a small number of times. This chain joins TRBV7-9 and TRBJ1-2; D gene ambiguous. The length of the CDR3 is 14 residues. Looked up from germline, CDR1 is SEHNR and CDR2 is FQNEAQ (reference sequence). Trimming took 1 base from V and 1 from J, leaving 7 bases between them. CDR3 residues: CASSLVSVNYGYTF. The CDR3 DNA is TGTGCCAGCAGCTTAGTTTCCGTTAACTATGGCTACACCTTC.

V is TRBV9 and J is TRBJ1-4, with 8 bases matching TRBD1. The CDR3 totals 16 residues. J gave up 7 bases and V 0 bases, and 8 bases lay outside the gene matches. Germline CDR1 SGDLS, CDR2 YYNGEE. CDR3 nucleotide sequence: TGTGCCAGCAGCGTAGCCCGACAGGGGAGGAGTGAAAAACTGTTTTTT. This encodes CASSVARQGRSEKLFF. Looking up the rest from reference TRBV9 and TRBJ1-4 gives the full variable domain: DSGVTQTPKHLITATGQRVTLRCSPRSGDLSVYWYQQSLDQGLQFLIQYYNGEERAKGNILERFSAQQFPDLHSELNLSSLELGDSALYFCASSVARQGRSEKLFFGSGTQLSVL.

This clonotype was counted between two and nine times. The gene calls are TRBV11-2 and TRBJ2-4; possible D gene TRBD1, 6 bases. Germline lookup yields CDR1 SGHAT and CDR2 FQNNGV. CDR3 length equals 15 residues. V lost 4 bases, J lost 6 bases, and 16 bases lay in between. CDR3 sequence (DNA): TGTGCCAGCAGCTCCTCAGGCAGGGGATTAAACATTCAGTACTTC. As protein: CASSSSGRGLNIQYF.

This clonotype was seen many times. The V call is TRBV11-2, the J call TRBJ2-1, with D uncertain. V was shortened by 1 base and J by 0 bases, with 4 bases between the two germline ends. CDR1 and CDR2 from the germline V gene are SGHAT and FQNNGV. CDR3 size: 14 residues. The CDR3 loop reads CASSLGPSYNEQFF. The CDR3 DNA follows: TGTGCCAGCAGCTTAGGACCCTCCTACAATGAGCAGTTCTTC.

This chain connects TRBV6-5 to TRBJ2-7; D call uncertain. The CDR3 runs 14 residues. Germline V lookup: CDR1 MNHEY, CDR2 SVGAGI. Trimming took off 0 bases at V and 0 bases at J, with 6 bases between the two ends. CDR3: CASSYSGSSYEQYF. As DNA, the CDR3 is TGTGCCAGCAGTTACTCCGGTTCCTCCTACGAGCAGTACTTC.

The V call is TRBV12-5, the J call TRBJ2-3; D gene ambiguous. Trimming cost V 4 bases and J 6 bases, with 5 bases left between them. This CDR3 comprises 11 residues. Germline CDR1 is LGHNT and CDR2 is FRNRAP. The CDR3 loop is CASGSFDTQYF. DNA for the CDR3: TGTGCTAGTGGTTCCTTCGATACGCAGTATTTT.

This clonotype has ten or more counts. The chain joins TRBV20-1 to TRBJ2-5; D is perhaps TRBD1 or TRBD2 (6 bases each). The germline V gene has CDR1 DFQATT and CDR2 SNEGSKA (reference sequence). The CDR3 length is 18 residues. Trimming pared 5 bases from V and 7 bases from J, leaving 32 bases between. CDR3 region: CSALPRAPPRGDPATQYF. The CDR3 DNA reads TGCAGTGCTCTACCCCGGGCCCCTCCTAGGGGGGACCCTGCGACCCAGTACTTC.